Following are 10 T cell receptor beta chains from one sample sequenced in a study of cytomegalovirus exposure and HLA in healthy donors. With 60 Vbeta and 13 Jbeta primers, the PCR was carried out. Produced via immunoSEQ multiplex PCR; TCRdb's table is partial and in-frame only. The sample has about 190,000 clones; over 70% are singletons. The sample was PBMCs. The origin of the receptors is a woman younger than 45 in good health and CMV-seropositive.

This chain links TRBV18 with TRBJ2-7, with D possibly TRBD2 on 6 matching bases. The length of the CDR3 is 14 residues. V shed 3 bases and J shed 0 bases, with 9 bases lying between them. From germline, CDR1 is KGHSH and CDR2 LQKENI. CDR3 sequence: CASSPGGSSYEQYF. CDR3 DNA: TGTGCCAGCTCACCGGGAGGCAGCTCCTACGAGCAGTACTTC.

The rearrangement links TRBV5-6 to TRBJ2-7; 7 nucleotides match TRBD1. The V gene end was trimmed by 2 bases and the J gene end by 5 bases; junction bases not matched to a gene: 1. In germline, CDR1 is SGHDT, CDR2 YYEEEE. The CDR3 totals 12 residues. The chain's CDR3 is CASSFTGDEQYF. The CDR3 DNA is TGTGCCAGCAGCTTTACAGGGGACGAGCAGTACTTC.

This clone turned up a few times. The rearrangement uses TRBV27 and TRBJ2-3; D unresolved. Germline lookup yields CDR1 MNHEY and CDR2 SMNVEV (reference sequence). Trimming stripped 0 bases from V and 0 bases from J, with 4 bases between. The CDR3 has 14 residues. This chain's CDR3 is CASSLSASTDTQYF. CDR3 DNA: TGTGCCAGCAGTTTATCAGCTAGCACAGATACGCAGTATTTT.

The CDR3 nucleotides read TGTGCCAGCAGACCAGCGGGGGGGCTGTCCTACGAGCAGTACTTC. Translated: CASRPAGGLSYEQYF. The V gene is TRBV6-1, the J gene TRBJ2-5; 10 bases agree with TRBD2. TRBJ2-7 explains the end of the DNA better; the J call may be wrong. Germline V gene data show CDR1 as MNHNS and CDR2 as SASEGT. The CDR3 consists of 15 residues.

J is TRBJ2-5 and V is TRBV28; D possibly corresponds to TRBD1 (6 bases). V was pared by 2 bases and J by 4 bases, with 11 bases between. The germline V gene encodes CDR1 MDHEN and CDR2 SYDVKM. CDR3 size: 14 residues. The CDR3 spells CASSLTGRGETQYF. CDR3 DNA: TGTGCCAGCAGTTTAACGGGCAGGGGAGAGACCCAGTACTTC. The full variable domain, in which reference TRBV28 and TRBJ2-5 provide the parts outside the CDR3, is DVKVTQSSRYLVKRTGEKVFLECVQDMDHENMFWYRQDPGLGLRLIYFSYDVKMKEKGDIPEGYSVSREKKERFSLILESASTNQTSMYLCASSLTGRGETQYFGPGTRLLVL.

This rearrangement joins TRBV7-2 to TRBJ1-2, with D unresolved. The CDR3 extends over 12 amino acids. Trimming removed 5 bases from V and 4 bases from J, with 8 bases in between. The germline V gene has CDR1 SGHTA and CDR2 FQGNSA. The CDR3 coding sequence is TGTGCCAGCAGCCACAGTCGCTATGGCTACACCTTC. Its protein product is CASSHSRYGYTF. Full variable domain (remainder filled in from reference TRBV7-2 and TRBJ1-2): GAGVSQSPSNKVTEKGKDVELRCDPISGHTALYWYRQSLGQGLEFLIYFQGNSAPDKSGLPSDRFSAERTGGSVSTLTIQRTQQEDSAVYLCASSHSRYGYTFGSGTRLTVV.

The chain recombines TRBV7-2 with TRBJ2-3; 15 bases match TRBD2. The V gene's germline CDR1 is SGHTA and CDR2 FQGNSA. The CDR3 spans 17 residues. The J segment lost 4 bases and the V segment lost 4 bases, leaving 6 bases of the junction unmatched. CDR3 nucleotide sequence: TGTGCCAGCAGCTCGCCGGGACTAGCGGGAGGATCAGATACGCAGTATTTT. Its translation is CASSSPGLAGGSDTQYF.

This clone was recorded a few times. The rearrangement uses TRBV4-1 and TRBJ2-7, with 10 nucleotides matching TRBD2. The junction had 6 bases not matched to a gene; V was cut back by 3 bases and J by 4 bases. CDR3 length: 15 residues. The germline CDR1 and CDR2 sequences are MGHRA and YSYEKL. The CDR3 region is CASSQDQREGYEQYF. In DNA form, the CDR3 reads TGCGCCAGCAGCCAGGATCAGCGGGAGGGTTACGAGCAGTACTTC.

This clone showed up just once. The V gene is TRBV7-9, the J gene TRBJ2-7; D might be TRBD1 (5 bases). This CDR3 contains 13 residues. V was shortened by 8 bases and J by 4 bases, with 15 bases between the two germline ends. The germline V gene encodes CDR1 SEHNR and CDR2 FQNEAQ (reference sequence). CDR3: CASSAGHLYEQYF. For the CDR3, the DNA is TGTGCCAGCTCGGCCGGACATCTTTACGAGCAGTACTTC.

The chain links TRBV7-2 to TRBJ2-1; 11 bases map to TRBD2. The CDR3 spans 17 residues. With 5 bases clipped from V and 4 bases from J, the junction kept 10 bases outside the gene matches. Germline V gene sequence: CDR1 SGHTA, CDR2 FQGNSA. The CDR3 sequence is CASSVGLLAGAYNEQFF. The CDR3 DNA is TGTGCCAGCAGCGTAGGGTTACTAGCGGGAGCTTACAATGAGCAGTTCTTC.